This TCR beta chain was captured by sequencing in a study of T-cell memory formation after mild COVID-19. 5'RACE, which relied on constant-segment primers, yielded TCR alpha and TCR beta cDNA libraries carrying sample barcodes and UMIs. TCRdb recomputed calls from the 5' RACE reads with MiXCR, one row per CDR3 protein. The sample lists 400,000 or so distinct CDR3 sequences; 15% to 25% were seen once. This CDR3 spans 15 amino acids. V was clipped by 7 bases and J by 3 bases; unmatched bases: 7. Study conclusions and caveats: Clones that contracted clustered mainly in CM and EM if CD4+ and in EMRA if CD8+. Still unconfirmed is whether the second-wave clones peaking on day 37 recognized SARS-CoV-2. That cross-reactive memory joined was suggested by some responding clones appearing in pre-infection memory.

This clonotype was seen more than once but under ten times. Its antigen remains unidentified. The receptor comes from an adult woman who had mild COVID-19 (a few samples of this study predate the infection). Cell type and time point are not known. Source material: PBMCs or a T cell subset sorted from them (not recorded which). The chain uses TRBV12-3 or TRBV12-4 and TRBJ1-5, with 9 bases matching TRBD1. The CDR3 here is CASKATGGINQPQHF. The CDR3 DNA reads as TGTGCCAGCAAGGCGACAGGGGGGATCAATCAGCCCCAGCATTTT.